This T cell receptor (beta chain) was identified in a study of vaccination effects on CD4 cells after COVID-19. Across the whole study: It was a median of 72 days after the second dose that post-vaccine samples were obtained.

The CDR3 extends over 15 amino acids. Germline CDR1 reads SGHNT; CDR2 reads YYREEE (reference sequence). The germline V and J ends were trimmed by 3 bases and 3 bases, with 12 bases remaining between them. Within the ViraFEST assay, antigen-specific CD4+ T cells underwent expansion with viral peptide pools prior to sequencing. CD4+ T cell isolation took place after less than 13 days of culture. The cohort was immunized with two doses of either the BNT162b2 or mRNA-1273 vaccine. Each culture well received over 1.5 million PBMC. These cells were then cultured in IMDM with about 10 IU/ml IL-2 and about 9.4 ug/ml peptides. Cultures received IL-2 medium that replaced half the medium on days 3 and 7. About this clone itself: Its specificity is unknown.

Study-level results: The study found marked clonal contraction of infection- and vaccine-induced clones late after vaccination.

TCRdb's copy holds only in-frame clones and misses some; the assay was immunoSEQ multiplex PCR. The sample lists approximately 70,000 clones; under 80% were seen once. This TCR came from a human donor who received a COVID-19 vaccine. V gene TRBV5-4 combines with J gene TRBJ2-2, with D tentatively TRBD2 (5 bases). The sequencing here drew on CD4+ T cells from PBMCs cultured with HCoV-OC43 spike peptides, taken after COVID-19 vaccination. Subset specified: HCoV-OC43 spike overlapping peptide pool stimulation. The CDR3 spells CASSSGSGDTGELFF. The CDR3 DNA sequence: TGTGCCAGCAGCTCGGGCTCCGGGGACACCGGGGAGCTGTTTTTT.